The TCR beta chain described here comes from a study of blood T cell repertoires in COVID-19. Methods used by the authors: Amplified reference gene primers provided the basis for estimating nucleated cell counts. Assay used: immunoSEQ multiplex PCR; TCRdb lists only in-frame clones, some missing. Clone size and the V and J calls come from that table; the DNA yielded D and trimming. The sample contains approximately 450,000 clones, about 89% of which appear only once. The sequence derives from a woman in her twenties or thirties with acute or convalescent COVID-19. Input material: peripheral blood.

This CDR3 reads CASSLRAEDTEAFF. CDR3 coding DNA: TGTGCCAGCAGCCTCCGAGCGGAGGACACTGAAGCTTTCTTT. The gene calls are TRBV9 and TRBJ1-1; D not certain. V was trimmed by 4 bases and J by 3 bases, leaving 13 bases between them. The CDR3 is 14 residues long. CDR1 and CDR2 from the germline V gene are SGDLS and YYNGEE.